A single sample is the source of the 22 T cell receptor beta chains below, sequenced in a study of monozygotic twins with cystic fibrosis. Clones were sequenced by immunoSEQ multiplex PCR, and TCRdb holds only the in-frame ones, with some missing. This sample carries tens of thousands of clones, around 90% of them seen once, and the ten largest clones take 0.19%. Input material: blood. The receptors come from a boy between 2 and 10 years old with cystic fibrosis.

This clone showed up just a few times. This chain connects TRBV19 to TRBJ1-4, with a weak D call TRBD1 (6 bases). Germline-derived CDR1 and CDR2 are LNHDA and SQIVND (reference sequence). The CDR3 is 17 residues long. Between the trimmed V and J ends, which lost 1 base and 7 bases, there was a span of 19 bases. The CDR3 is CASSIGEGGALGEKLFF. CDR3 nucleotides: TGTGCCAGTAGTATAGGGGAGGGGGGCGCACTCGGTGAAAAACTGTTTTTT.

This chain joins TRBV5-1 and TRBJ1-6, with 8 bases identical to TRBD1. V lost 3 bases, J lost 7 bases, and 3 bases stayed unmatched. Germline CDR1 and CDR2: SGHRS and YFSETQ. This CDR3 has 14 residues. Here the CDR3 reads CASSSGQGNSPLHF. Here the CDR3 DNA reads TGCGCCAGCAGCTCCGGACAGGGAAATTCACCCCTCCACTTT.

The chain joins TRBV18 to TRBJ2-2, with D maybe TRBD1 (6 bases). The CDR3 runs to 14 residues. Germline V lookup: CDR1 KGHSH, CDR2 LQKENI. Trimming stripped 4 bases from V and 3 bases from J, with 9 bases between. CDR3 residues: CASSRRTDTGELFF. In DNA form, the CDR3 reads TGTGCCAGCTCACGAAGGACAGACACCGGGGAGCTGTTTTTT.

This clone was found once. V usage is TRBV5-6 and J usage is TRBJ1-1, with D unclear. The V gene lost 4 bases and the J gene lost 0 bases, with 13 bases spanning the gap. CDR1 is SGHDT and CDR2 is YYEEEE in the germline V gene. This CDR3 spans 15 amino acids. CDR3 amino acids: CASSPYSYMNTEAFF. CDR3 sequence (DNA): TGTGCCAGCAGCCCCTACTCGTACATGAACACTGAAGCTTTCTTT.

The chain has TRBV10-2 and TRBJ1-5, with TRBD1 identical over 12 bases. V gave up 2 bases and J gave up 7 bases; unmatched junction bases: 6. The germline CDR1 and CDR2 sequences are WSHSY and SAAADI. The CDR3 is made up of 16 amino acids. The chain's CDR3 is CASSEPGQGARQPQHF. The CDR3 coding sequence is TGCGCCAGCAGTGAGCCGGGACAGGGGGCTAGACAGCCCCAGCATTTT.

The CDR3 nucleotides read TGTGCCAGCAGCTCCAGCACTGAAAAACTGTTTTTT. Protein product: CASSSSTEKLFF. This rearrangement joins TRBV7-9 to TRBJ1-4; D gene uncertain. The CDR3 is 12 amino acids. CDR1 is SEHNR, CDR2 FQNEAQ, per germline (reference sequence). Deletions cut 4 bases from V and 7 bases from J, with 7 bases between.

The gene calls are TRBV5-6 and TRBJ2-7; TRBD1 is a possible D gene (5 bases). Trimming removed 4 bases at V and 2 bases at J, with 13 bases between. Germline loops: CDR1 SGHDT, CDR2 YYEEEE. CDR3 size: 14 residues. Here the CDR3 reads CASSGASRTYEQYF. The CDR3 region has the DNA TGTGCCAGCAGCGGGGCCAGTCGAACCTACGAGCAGTACTTC.

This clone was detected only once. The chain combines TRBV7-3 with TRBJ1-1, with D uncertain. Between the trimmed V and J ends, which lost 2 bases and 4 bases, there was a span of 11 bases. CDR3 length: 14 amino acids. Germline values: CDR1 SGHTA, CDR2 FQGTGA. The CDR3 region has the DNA TGTGCCAGCAGCTTAGGTCCGTCCTTCACTGAAGCTTTCTTT. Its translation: CASSLGPSFTEAFF.

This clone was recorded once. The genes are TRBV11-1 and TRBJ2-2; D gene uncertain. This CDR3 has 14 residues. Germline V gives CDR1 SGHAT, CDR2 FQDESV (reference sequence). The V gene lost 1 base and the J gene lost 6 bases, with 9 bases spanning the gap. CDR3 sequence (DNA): TGTGCCAGCAGCTTAGGCGCCCCATCCGGGGAGCTGTTTTTT. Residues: CASSLGAPSGELFF. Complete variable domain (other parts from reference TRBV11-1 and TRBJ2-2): EAEVAQSPRYKITEKSQAVAFWCDPISGHATLYWYRQILGQGPELLVQFQDESVVDDSQLPKDRFSAERLKGVDSTLKIQPAELGDSAMYLCASSLGAPSGELFFGEGSRLTVL.

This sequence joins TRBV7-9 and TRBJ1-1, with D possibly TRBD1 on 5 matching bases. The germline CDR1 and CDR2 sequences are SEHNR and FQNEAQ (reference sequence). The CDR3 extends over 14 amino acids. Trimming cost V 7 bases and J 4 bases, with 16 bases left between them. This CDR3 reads CASTLSGAATEAFF. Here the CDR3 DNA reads TGTGCCAGCACCCTTAGTGGGGCGGCCACTGAAGCTTTCTTT.

The CDR3 DNA reads TGTGCCAGCCTTGGCACCGGGGAGCTGTTTTTT. Protein product: CASLGTGELFF. The chain joins TRBV27 to TRBJ2-2, with D unresolved. Trimming stripped 8 bases from V and 4 bases from J, with 5 bases between. This CDR3 is 11 amino acids long. Germline V lookup: CDR1 MNHEY, CDR2 SMNVEV (reference sequence).

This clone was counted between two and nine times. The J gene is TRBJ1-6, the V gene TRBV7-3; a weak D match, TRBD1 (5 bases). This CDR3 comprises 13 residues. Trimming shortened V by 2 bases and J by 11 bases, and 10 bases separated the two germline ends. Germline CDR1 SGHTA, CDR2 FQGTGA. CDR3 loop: CASSLQGSAPLHF. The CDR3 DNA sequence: TGTGCCAGCAGCTTACAGGGATCAGCACCCCTCCACTTT.

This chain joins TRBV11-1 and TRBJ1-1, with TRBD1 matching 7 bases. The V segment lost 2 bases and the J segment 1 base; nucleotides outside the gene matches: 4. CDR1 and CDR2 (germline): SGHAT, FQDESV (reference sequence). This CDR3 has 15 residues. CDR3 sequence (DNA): TGTGCCAGCAGCTTAATGGGACAGCCGAACACTGAAGCTTTCTTT. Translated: CASSLMGQPNTEAFF.

For the CDR3, the DNA is TGTGCCAGCCCCCAGGGGGACACTGAAGCTTTCTTT. This translates into CASPQGDTEAFF. The chain joins TRBV18 to TRBJ1-1; 7 bases map to TRBD1. CDR1 and CDR2 from the germline V gene are KGHSH and LQKENI. The CDR3 is made up of 12 amino acids. J gave up 3 bases and V 8 bases, and 3 bases lay outside the gene matches.

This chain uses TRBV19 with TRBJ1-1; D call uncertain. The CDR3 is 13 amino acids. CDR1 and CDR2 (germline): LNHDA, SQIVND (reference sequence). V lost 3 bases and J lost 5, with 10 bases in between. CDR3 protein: CASSIDLATEAFF. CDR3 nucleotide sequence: TGTGCCAGTAGTATCGATCTCGCTACTGAAGCTTTCTTT.

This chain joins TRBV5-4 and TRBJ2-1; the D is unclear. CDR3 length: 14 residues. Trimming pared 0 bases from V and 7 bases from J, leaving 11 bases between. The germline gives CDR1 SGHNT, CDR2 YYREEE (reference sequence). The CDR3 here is CASSLVTRRNEQFF. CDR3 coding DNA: TGTGCCAGCAGCTTGGTTACTCGTCGTAATGAGCAGTTCTTC.

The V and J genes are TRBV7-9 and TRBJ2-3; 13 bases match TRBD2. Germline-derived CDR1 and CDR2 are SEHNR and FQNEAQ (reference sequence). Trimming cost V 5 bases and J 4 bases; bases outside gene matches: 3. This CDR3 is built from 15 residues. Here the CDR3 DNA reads TGTGCCAGCAGCACTACTAGCGGGGGGGCAGATACGCAGTATTTT. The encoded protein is CASSTTSGGADTQYF. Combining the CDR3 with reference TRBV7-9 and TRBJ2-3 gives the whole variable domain DTGVSQNPRHKITKRGQNVTFRCDPISEHNRLYWYRQTLGQGPEFLTYFQNEAQLEKSRLLSDRFSAERPKGSFSTLEIQRTEQGDSAMYLCASSTTSGGADTQYFGPGTRLTVL.

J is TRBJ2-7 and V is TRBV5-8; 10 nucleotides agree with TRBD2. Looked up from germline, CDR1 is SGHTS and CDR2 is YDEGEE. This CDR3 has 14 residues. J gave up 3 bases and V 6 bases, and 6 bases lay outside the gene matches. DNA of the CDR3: TGTGCCAGCAACCTAGCGGGGGCCTTCTACGAGCAGTACTTC. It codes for CASNLAGAFYEQYF.

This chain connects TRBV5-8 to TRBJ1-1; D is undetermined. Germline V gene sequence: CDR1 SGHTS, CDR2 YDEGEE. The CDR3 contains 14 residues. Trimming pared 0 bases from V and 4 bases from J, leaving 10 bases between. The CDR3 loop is CASSLVAYPTEAFF. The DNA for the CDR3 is TGTGCCAGCAGCTTGGTAGCCTACCCCACTGAAGCTTTCTTT.

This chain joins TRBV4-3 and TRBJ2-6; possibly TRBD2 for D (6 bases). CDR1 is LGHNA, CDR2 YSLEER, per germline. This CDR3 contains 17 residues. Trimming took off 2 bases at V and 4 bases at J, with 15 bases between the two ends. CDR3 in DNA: TGCGCCAGCAGCCAAAGGAGGGGCTCCTACGGGGCCAACGTCCTGACTTTC. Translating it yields CASSQRRGSYGANVLTF.

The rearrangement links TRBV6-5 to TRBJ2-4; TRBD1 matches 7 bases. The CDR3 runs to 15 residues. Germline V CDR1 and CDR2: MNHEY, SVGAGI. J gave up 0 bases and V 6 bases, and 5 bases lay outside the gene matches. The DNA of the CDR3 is TGTGCCAGCAGACAGGGGAACGAAGCCAAAAACATTCAGTACTTC. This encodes CASRQGNEAKNIQYF.

CDR3: CASSSPGLGYTF. The CDR3 DNA sequence: TGTGCCAGCAGTTCGCCAGGGCTTGGCTACACCTTC. V usage is TRBV27 and J usage is TRBJ1-2, with D possibly being TRBD1 (5 bases). This CDR3 comprises 12 residues. V dropped 4 bases and J dropped 7 bases, with 10 bases sitting between them. CDR1 is MNHEY, CDR2 SMNVEV, per germline (reference sequence).